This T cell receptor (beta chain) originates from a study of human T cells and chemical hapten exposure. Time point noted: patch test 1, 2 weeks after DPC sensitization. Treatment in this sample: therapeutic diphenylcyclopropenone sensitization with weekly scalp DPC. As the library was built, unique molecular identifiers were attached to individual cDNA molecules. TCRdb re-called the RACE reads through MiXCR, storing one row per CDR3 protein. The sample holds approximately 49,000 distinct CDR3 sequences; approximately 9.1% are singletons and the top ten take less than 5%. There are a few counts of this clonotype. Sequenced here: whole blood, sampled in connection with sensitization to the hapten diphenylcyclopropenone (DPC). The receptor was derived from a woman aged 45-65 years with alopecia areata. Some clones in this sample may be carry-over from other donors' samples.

CDR3 residues: CASSLRGAGANVLTF. CDR3 bases: TGTGCCAGCAGCTTGAGAGGGGCCGGGGCCAACGTCCTGACTTTC. V and J are TRBV7-6 and TRBJ2-6; D tentatively fits TRBD1 or TRBD2 (5 bases each). V lost 3 bases to trimming and J lost 4 bases, with 10 bases between them. From germline, CDR1 is SGHVS and CDR2 FNYEAQ. The CDR3 is 15 residues long.